These 28 T cell receptor beta chains came from one sample sequenced in a study of cytomegalovirus exposure and HLA in healthy donors. Primers: 60 Vbeta forward and 13 Jbeta reverse. Method: immunoSEQ multiplex PCR; TCRdb's copy keeps in-frame clones and lacks some. The data hold 140,000 to 150,000 clones, with 60% to 85% observed a single time. The sequenced sample consisted of PBMCs. The receptors here all came from a woman in her 40s in good health and CMV-seropositive.

This chain connects TRBV18 to TRBJ2-5, with TRBD2 matching 8 bases. Per germline, CDR1 KGHSH and CDR2 LQKENI. The CDR3 totals 14 residues. J was trimmed by 5 bases and V by 3 bases; bases with no gene match: 5. In nucleotides, the CDR3 is TGTGCCAGCTCACCTAACGGGGGGGCGGAGACCCAGTACTTC. Its protein product is CASSPNGGAETQYF.

J is TRBJ2-1 and V is TRBV7-4; TRBD1 agrees at 8 bases. Germline assignment: CDR1 SGHVT and CDR2 SQSDAQ. This CDR3 region has 15 residues. J was trimmed by 7 bases and V by 2 bases; bases with no gene match: 7. CDR3 coding DNA: TGTGCCAGCAGCTTATCCCGACAGGGGAAGAATGAGCAGTTCTTC. Translation: CASSLSRQGKNEQFF. Supplemented by reference TRBV7-4 and TRBJ2-1, the full variable domain reads GAGVSQSPRYKVAKRGRDVALRCDSISGHVTLYWYRQTLGQGSEVLTYSQSDAQRDKSGRPSGRFSAERPERSVSTLKIQRTEQGDSAVYLCASSLSRQGKNEQFFGPGTRLTVL.

With regard to this clone: At one boundary the junction diverges from the germline segment, which might be a read error. The V and J genes are TRBV7-9 and TRBJ2-5; D perhaps matches TRBD2 (5 bases). From germline, CDR1 is SEHNR and CDR2 FQNEAQ (reference sequence). The CDR3 runs 12 residues. CDR3 DNA: TGTTCCAGCAGCCCCGAGAGCGGGACCCAGTACTTC. Amino acids: CSSSPESGTQYF.

This clone was observed a few times. Additional DNA sequences in this sample encode the identical CDR3. The chain combines TRBV7-9 with TRBJ1-4; TRBD1 agrees at 8 bases. This CDR3 region has 14 residues. V shed 1 base, J shed 5 bases, and the junction held 0 bases outside the gene matches. Germline V gives CDR1 SEHNR, CDR2 FQNEAQ (reference sequence). The CDR3 protein is CASSLGQGNEKLFF. CDR3 sequence (DNA): TGTGCCAGCAGCTTAGGACAGGGGAATGAAAAACTGTTTTTT.

The rearrangement links TRBV10-3 to TRBJ2-1; 15 nucleotides match TRBD2. The CDR3 totals 18 residues. J was trimmed by 5 bases and V by 6 bases; bases with no gene match: 11. Germline V gene sequence: CDR1 ENHRY, CDR2 SYGVKD. This CDR3 reads CAIRQPSGLAGGDNEQFF. As DNA, the CDR3 is TGTGCCATCAGACAACCCTCGGGACTAGCGGGGGGAGACAATGAGCAGTTCTTC.

The chain links TRBV5-4 to TRBJ2-2; 11 nucleotides match TRBD2. The germline gives CDR1 SGHNT, CDR2 YYREEE (reference sequence). V gave up 7 bases and J gave up 4 bases; unmatched junction bases: 6. The CDR3 is 15 amino acids. The CDR3 DNA is TGTGCCAGCGGAACTAGCGGGGGACCCACCGGGGAGCTGTTTTTT. It codes for CASGTSGGPTGELFF.

The chain employs TRBV18 and TRBJ1-4; no reliable D call. The CDR3 totals 14 residues. Germline V CDR1 and CDR2: KGHSH, LQKENI. Trimming took off 3 bases at V and 5 bases at J, with 10 bases between the two ends. The CDR3 region has the DNA TGTGCCAGCTCACCTGCGGGCGAGAATGAAAAACTGTTTTTT. Protein: CASSPAGENEKLFF.

The sample holds many counts of this clone. CDR3 region: CASSGAQGAATEAFF. For the CDR3, the DNA is TGTGCCAGCAGCGGCGCACAAGGGGCAGCCACTGAAGCTTTCTTT. The chain carries TRBV9 and TRBJ1-1, with D tentatively TRBD1 (5 bases). V lost 3 bases, J lost 4 bases, and 16 bases lay in between. This CDR3 has 15 residues. Germline assignment: CDR1 SGDLS and CDR2 YYNGEE.

The chain links TRBV18 to TRBJ2-7; TRBD2 matches 10 bases. J lost 7 bases, V lost 0 bases, and 3 bases had no gene match. This CDR3 contains 14 residues. Germline CDR1 and CDR2: KGHSH and LQKENI. Here the CDR3 DNA reads TGTGCCAGCTCACCACCAGCGGGGGGGAAAGAGCAGTACTTC. It specifies CASSPPAGGKEQYF.

This clone appeared once. J is TRBJ1-2 and V is TRBV19; possibly TRBD1 for D (6 bases). The V end lost 4 bases, the J end lost 0 bases, and 6 bases lay between the germline ends. Per the germline V gene, CDR1 is LNHDA and CDR2 is SQIVND (reference sequence). The CDR3 is 13 amino acids. CDR3 sequence: CASSRTANYGYTF. CDR3 coding DNA: TGTGCCAGTAGTAGGACAGCTAACTATGGCTACACCTTC.

This clone was detected a few times. This chain connects TRBV10-1 to TRBJ2-7; D call uncertain. V gave up 2 bases and J gave up 1 base, with 9 bases separating them. Germline V lookup: CDR1 WNHNN, CDR2 SYGVQD (reference sequence). The CDR3 consists of 14 residues. CDR3: CASSESGKSYEQYF. Here the CDR3 DNA reads TGCGCCAGCAGTGAGAGTGGCAAATCCTACGAGCAGTACTTC.

This chain uses TRBV5-1 with TRBJ2-3, with D perhaps matching TRBD2 (5 bases). This CDR3 has 13 amino acids. The germline gives CDR1 SGHRS, CDR2 YFSETQ. The V end was cut by 2 bases, the J end by 12 bases, with 16 bases between. CDR3 loop: CASSLYSRDNQYF. The CDR3 DNA is TGCGCCAGCAGCTTATACTCGAGGGATAACCAGTATTTT.

The chain joins TRBV6-5 to TRBJ1-2; no definite D call. Trimming stripped 5 bases from V and 4 bases from J, with 14 bases between. Germline CDR1 is MNHEY and CDR2 is SVGAGI. This CDR3 has 14 residues. The CDR3 DNA reads as TGTGCCAGCAGTCTAGATCCCCCCCTCTATGGCTACACCTTC. It is translated as CASSLDPPLYGYTF.

The V and J genes are TRBV5-1 and TRBJ1-6, with D perhaps matching TRBD1 (5 bases). V was cut by 4 bases and J by 0 bases, with 11 bases left in between. Germline V gene sequence: CDR1 SGHRS, CDR2 YFSETQ. This CDR3 comprises 16 residues. CDR3 sequence reads: CASSAGGSSYNSPLHF. CDR3 nucleotides: TGCGCCAGCAGCGCTGGGGGGAGCTCCTATAATTCACCCCTCCACTTT.

V is TRBV19 and J is TRBJ1-4; D unresolved. Germline CDR1 LNHDA, CDR2 SQIVND (reference sequence). The V end was cut by 3 bases, the J end by 8 bases, with 4 bases between. The CDR3 has 11 amino acids. The CDR3 DNA reads as TGTGCCAGTAGTATCAGGGAAAAACTGTTTTTT. Protein product: CASSIREKLFF.

The chain links TRBV7-9 to TRBJ2-3; no reliable D call. Germline CDR1 and CDR2: SEHNR and FQNEAQ (reference sequence). The CDR3 runs 14 residues. The V end lost 1 base, the J end lost 6 bases, and 11 bases lay between the germline ends. Written as DNA, the CDR3 is TGTGCCAGCAGCTTAGGGCTAGTTGGGGATACGCAGTATTTT. Protein: CASSLGLVGDTQYF. Complete variable domain (other parts from reference TRBV7-9 and TRBJ2-3): DTGVSQNPRHKITKRGQNVTFRCDPISEHNRLYWYRQTLGQGPEFLTYFQNEAQLEKSRLLSDRFSAERPKGSFSTLEIQRTEQGDSAMYLCASSLGLVGDTQYFGPGTRLTVL.

The chain has TRBV2 and TRBJ1-5; the D gene is possibly TRBD1 (6 bases). Germline V gene data show CDR1 as SNHLY and CDR2 as FYNNEI. CDR3 length: 15 residues. Trimming shortened V by 5 bases and J by 4 bases, and 15 bases separated the two germline ends. In DNA form, the CDR3 reads TGTGCCAGCAGTTTCCAGGGGCTGGGGAATCAGCCCCAGCATTTT. Amino acid sequence: CASSFQGLGNQPQHF.

The chain uses TRBV9 and TRBJ1-4; TRBD1 aligns across 7 bases. The junction had 6 bases not matched to a gene; V was cut back by 3 bases and J by 7 bases. Per the germline V gene, CDR1 is SGDLS and CDR2 is YYNGEE. This CDR3 has 14 residues. CDR3 sequence reads: CASSASGGSEKLFF. CDR3 sequence (DNA): TGTGCCAGCAGCGCCTCAGGGGGGAGTGAAAAACTGTTTTTT.

CDR3: CASSPSRDYTDTQYF. The CDR3, as DNA: TGCGCCAGCAGCCCAAGCCGGGACTACACAGATACGCAGTATTTT. V is TRBV5-1 and J is TRBJ2-3; 7 nucleotides match TRBD2. Germline values: CDR1 SGHRS, CDR2 YFSETQ. J gave up 2 bases and V 4 bases, and 7 bases lay outside the gene matches. This CDR3 spans 15 amino acids.

The chain has TRBV15 and TRBJ1-4; D perhaps matches TRBD1 (5 bases). V was clipped by 0 bases and J by 3 bases, with 17 bases between them. From germline, CDR1 is LNHNV and CDR2 YYDKDF (reference sequence). The CDR3 loop spans 18 amino acids. CDR3 nucleotides: TGTGCCACCAGCAGAGATTACGGTGGTACAGGTTCTAATGAAAAACTGTTTTTT. Amino acids: CATSRDYGGTGSNEKLFF. Looking up the rest from reference TRBV15 and TRBJ1-4 gives the full variable domain: DAMVIQNPRYQVTQFGKPVTLSCSQTLNHNVMYWYQQKSSQAPKLLFHYYDKDFNNEADTPDNFQSRRPNTSFCFLDIRSPGLGDTAMYLCATSRDYGGTGSNEKLFFGSGTQLSVL.

The chain recombines TRBV25-1 with TRBJ2-7, with TRBD1 matching 7 bases. Germline loops: CDR1 MGHDK, CDR2 SYGVNS. V shed 4 bases and J 2 bases; nucleotides not matched to a gene: 2. This CDR3 has 13 residues. CDR3 in DNA: TGTGCCAGCAGTGCCAGGGGGACCTACGAGCAGTACTTC. This translates into CASSARGTYEQYF.

This chain uses TRBV11-2 with TRBJ2-5, with 8 bases aligning to TRBD1. The tail of the sequence fits TRBJ2-7 better, so the J call may be wrong. This CDR3 has 13 amino acids. CDR1 SGHAT and CDR2 FQNNGV come from the germline V gene. CDR3 sequence (DNA): TGTGCCAGCAGCTTATACAGGGGGGACGAGCAGTACTTC. This gives the protein CASSLYRGDEQYF.

This rearrangement joins TRBV10-3 to TRBJ2-3, with 7 bases that match TRBD2. The V segment lost 5 bases and the J segment 6 bases; nucleotides outside the gene matches: 8. Germline values: CDR1 ENHRY, CDR2 SYGVKD. This CDR3 is built from 14 residues. The CDR3 loop reads CAISLRDYTDTQYF. CDR3 DNA sequence: TGTGCCATCAGTCTTCGGGACTATACGGATACGCAGTATTTT.

The rearrangement uses TRBV7-2 and TRBJ1-2, with a tentative D call TRBD1 (5 bases). This CDR3 is 14 amino acids long. V was trimmed by 1 base and J by 8 bases, leaving 14 bases between them. Germline assignment: CDR1 SGHTA and CDR2 FQGNSA. CDR3 amino acids: CASSLGSGAIGYTF. The CDR3 nucleotides are TGTGCCAGCAGCTTAGGTTCTGGGGCAATAGGCTACACCTTC. Full variable domain (outside the CDR3, taken from reference TRBV7-2 and TRBJ1-2): GAGVSQSPSNKVTEKGKDVELRCDPISGHTALYWYRQSLGQGLEFLIYFQGNSAPDKSGLPSDRFSAERTGGSVSTLTIQRTQQEDSAVYLCASSLGSGAIGYTFGSGTRLTVV.

The chain joins TRBV7-2 to TRBJ2-2, with TRBD2 matching 9 bases. Germline V gives CDR1 SGHTA, CDR2 FQGNSA. J gave up 2 bases and V 6 bases, and 4 bases lay outside the gene matches. The CDR3 length is 15 residues. For the CDR3, the DNA is TGTGCCAGCAGTACTAGCGGGTTTAACACCGGGGAGCTGTTTTTT. Translation: CASSTSGFNTGELFF.

In its sample, this clone was seen once. Here the CDR3 DNA reads TGTGCCATACGTCGCGGGTCGACCGGGGAGCTGTTTTTT. It is translated as CAIRRGSTGELFF. The chain couples TRBV7-7 to TRBJ2-2; a possible D gene is TRBD2 (5 bases). Germline CDR1 reads SSHAT; CDR2 reads FNYEAQ (reference sequence). This CDR3 comprises 13 residues. V lost 10 bases and J lost 5, with 14 bases in between.

V usage is TRBV10-3 and J usage is TRBJ2-1; 8 nucleotides agree with TRBD1. The ends lost 8 bases at V and 2 bases at J; junction bases unmatched: 5. The CDR3 totals 14 residues. Germline V gives CDR1 ENHRY, CDR2 SYGVKD. Here the CDR3 DNA reads TGTGCCATCCATACAGGGGGTACCTACAATGAGCAGTTCTTC. Translation: CAIHTGGTYNEQFF.

There are a few counts of this clone. The chain combines TRBV2 with TRBJ1-4; 7 bases agree with TRBD1. Trimming cost V 8 bases and J 8 bases; bases outside gene matches: 5. This CDR3 spans 12 amino acids. CDR1 SNHLY and CDR2 FYNNEI come from the germline V gene. The DNA of the CDR3 is TGTGCCAGCTCCGGGACAGCCGAAAAACTGTTTTTT. It translates to CASSGTAEKLFF.